The 28 T cell receptor beta chains below all came from one sample that was sequenced in a study of cytomegalovirus exposure and HLA in healthy donors. The method was immunoSEQ multiplex PCR; TCRdb's version includes in-frame clones alone and lacks a portion of them. The repertoire holds 150,000 to 200,000 clones, around 84% seen once, with 15% to 20% in the top ten. Sequencing input: PBMCs. The receptor set was obtained from a man aged 18-30 years in good health and CMV-seropositive.

This clone was counted a single time. The rearrangement uses TRBV7-9 and TRBJ2-3; the match to TRBD2 covers 11 bases. Germline CDR1 reads SEHNR; CDR2 reads FQNEAQ (reference sequence). The CDR3 has 19 amino acids. The J segment lost 1 base and the V segment lost 5 bases, leaving 14 bases of the junction unmatched. This CDR3 reads CASSAPVGSGRGGTDTQYF. In DNA, the CDR3 is TGTGCCAGCAGCGCTCCGGTCGGTAGCGGGAGGGGGGGCACAGATACGCAGTATTTT.

The chain has TRBV9 and TRBJ2-2, with 7 positions matching TRBD2. CDR3 length equals 15 residues. V trimming: 3 bases; J trimming: 6 bases; junction bases outside the gene matches: 8. Germline V gene lookup returns CDR1 SGDLS and CDR2 YYNGEE. Here the CDR3 DNA reads TGTGCCAGCAGCGAAGCGGGACCAGATTCCGGGGAGCTGTTTTTT. Encoded protein: CASSEAGPDSGELFF.

This clone came up a few times. The chain employs TRBV18 and TRBJ1-1; 7 bases are shared with TRBD1. With V trimmed by 3 bases and J by 3 bases, 7 bases remained unmatched. The CDR3 length is 15 residues. CDR1 is KGHSH, CDR2 LQKENI, per germline. CDR3 sequence reads: CASSPQRGQDTEAFF. The DNA for the CDR3 is TGTGCCAGCTCACCCCAGAGGGGGCAGGACACTGAAGCTTTCTTT.

On this clone itself: Its ends do not fully match the called genes, so a read error is possible. The chain has TRBV6-1 and TRBJ2-2, with D perhaps matching TRBD1 (6 bases). This CDR3 has 15 residues. Germline V CDR1 and CDR2: MNHNS, SASEGT. The CDR3 reads CASREDRLNTGELFF. CDR3 DNA: TGTGCCAGCAGAGAAGACAGGCTGAACACCGGGGAGCTGTTTTTT.

This sequence joins TRBV5-1 and TRBJ2-5, with a possible D match to TRBD1 (5 bases). The V gene's germline CDR1 is SGHRS and CDR2 YFSETQ. Trimming removed 1 base from V and 4 bases from J, with 11 bases in between. CDR3 size: 14 residues. Written as DNA, the CDR3 is TGCGCCAGCAGCTTGAGTCCAAGGGGAGAGACCCAGTACTTC. Protein: CASSLSPRGETQYF.

The gene calls are TRBV19 and TRBJ2-7; TRBD2 might be the D (5 bases). CDR3 length equals 11 residues. Trimming pared 11 bases from V and 4 bases from J, leaving 12 bases between. Per the germline V gene, CDR1 is LNHDA and CDR2 is SQIVND (reference sequence). CDR3 nucleotide sequence: TGTGCCCCTAGACGGAGGTACGAGCAGTACTTC. As protein: CAPRRRYEQYF.

This chain connects TRBV5-6 to TRBJ1-2; no reliable D call. The germline V and J ends were trimmed by 0 bases and 2 bases, with 5 bases remaining between them. CDR1 is SGHDT and CDR2 is YYEEEE in the germline V gene. The CDR3 is made up of 13 amino acids. CDR3 DNA: TGTGCCAGCAGCTTGGACAACAACTATGGCTACACCTTC. Translated: CASSLDNNYGYTF. Filled out from reference TRBV5-6 and TRBJ1-2, the complete variable domain reads DAGVTQSPTHLIKTRGQQVTLRCSPKSGHDTVSWYQQALGQGPQFIFQYYEEEERQRGNFPDRFSGHQFPNYSSELNVNALLLGDSALYLCASSLDNNYGYTFGSGTRLTVV.

The chain employs TRBV27 and TRBJ1-5; 8 bases align to TRBD1. The V gene end was trimmed by 5 bases and the J gene end by 4 bases; junction bases not matched to a gene: 10. This CDR3 is 16 amino acids long. Germline CDR1 reads MNHEY; CDR2 reads SMNVEV (reference sequence). The CDR3 is CASSPGVRGRNQPQHF. In DNA form, the CDR3 reads TGTGCCAGCAGTCCTGGGGTCAGGGGGCGTAATCAGCCCCAGCATTTT.

This clone was seen just once. This chain connects TRBV29-1 to TRBJ1-2, with D perhaps matching TRBD1 (5 bases). Germline assignment: CDR1 SQVTM and CDR2 ANQGSEA. The CDR3 is made up of 15 amino acids. Between the trimmed V and J ends, which lost 7 bases and 4 bases, there was a span of 22 bases. CDR3 coding DNA: TGCAGCGCCGAGGTGAAGGGGCAGGCGTTCTATGGCTACACCTTC. This codes for CSAEVKGQAFYGYTF. Combining the CDR3 with reference TRBV29-1 and TRBJ1-2 gives the whole variable domain SAVISQKPSRDICQRGTSLTIQCQVDSQVTMMFWYRQQPGQSLTLIATANQGSEATYESGFVIDKFPISRPNLTFSTLTVSNMSPEDSSIYLCSAEVKGQAFYGYTFGSGTRLTVV.

This chain uses TRBV7-9 with TRBJ2-7, with a weak D call TRBD2 (6 bases). V gave up 5 bases and J gave up 5 bases, with 13 bases separating them. The CDR3 consists of 13 residues. Germline V gene data show CDR1 as SEHNR and CDR2 as FQNEAQ (reference sequence). The CDR3 bases are TGTGCCAGCAGCGTTCAAGGGAGGAACGAGCAGTACTTC. Residues: CASSVQGRNEQYF.

This sequence joins TRBV5-4 and TRBJ1-2; D gene unclear. V was pared by 2 bases and J by 1 base, with 15 bases between. CDR1 is SGHNT and CDR2 is YYREEE in the germline V gene (reference sequence). The CDR3 loop spans 16 amino acids. The CDR3 sequence is CASSFSREKLNYGYTF. The DNA for the CDR3 is TGTGCCAGCAGCTTTTCGAGGGAGAAACTTAACTATGGCTACACCTTC.

The V gene is TRBV27, the J gene TRBJ1-2; the match to TRBD1 covers 11 bases. Germline assignment: CDR1 MNHEY and CDR2 SMNVEV (reference sequence). The CDR3 totals 13 residues. With 6 bases clipped from V and 7 bases from J, the junction kept 4 bases outside the gene matches. Written as DNA, the CDR3 is TGTGCCAGCAGGGGACAGGGGGGGTTTGGCTACACCTTC. Its translation: CASRGQGGFGYTF.

The V call is TRBV7-8, the J call TRBJ1-2; D gene ambiguous. The CDR3 has 14 amino acids. CDR1 is SGHVS and CDR2 is FQNEAQ in the germline V gene. V dropped 0 bases and J dropped 4 bases, with 9 bases sitting between them. DNA for the CDR3: TGTGCCAGCAGCTTAGCTCCGGGTATCTATGGCTACACCTTC. It translates to CASSLAPGIYGYTF.

The V and J genes are TRBV7-9 and TRBJ2-1; maybe TRBD2 (6 bases). V lost 5 bases and J 7 bases, leaving 18 bases between the germline ends. The CDR3 covers 15 residues. Germline V CDR1 and CDR2: SEHNR, FQNEAQ (reference sequence). The CDR3 reads CASSRDRGLVNEQFF. The CDR3 bases are TGTGCCAGCAGCCGTGATAGGGGACTCGTAAATGAGCAGTTCTTC.

The V call is TRBV6-1, the J call TRBJ1-2; a possible D gene is TRBD1 (6 bases). From germline, CDR1 is MNHNS and CDR2 SASEGT. V lost 7 bases and J 7 bases, leaving 19 bases between the germline ends. The CDR3 has 14 residues. This CDR3 reads CASISGTTGGGYTF. CDR3 sequence (DNA): TGTGCCAGCATCTCCGGGACAACGGGGGGTGGCTACACCTTC.

For the CDR3, the DNA is TGTGCCAGCAGCCGCGCCGGGACAGGGGACTATGGCTACACCTTC. Protein product: CASSRAGTGDYGYTF. The chain recombines TRBV14 with TRBJ1-2, with 10 bases fitting TRBD1. The germline V gene has CDR1 SGHDN and CDR2 FVKESK. The trim removed 4 bases at V and 3 bases at J, leaving 5 bases unmatched. The CDR3 is 15 amino acids.

The chain carries TRBV4-1 and TRBJ1-5; D is undetermined. The CDR3 spans 13 residues. In germline, CDR1 is MGHRA, CDR2 YSYEKL. Trimming pared 3 bases from V and 5 bases from J, leaving 8 bases between. The DNA of the CDR3 is TGCGCCAGCAGCCAGGGCGTCGATCAGCCCCAGCATTTT. Translated: CASSQGVDQPQHF.

The chain is built from TRBV5-1 and TRBJ2-1, with TRBD2 matching over 12 bases. The junction had 9 bases not matched to a gene; V was cut back by 4 bases and J by 4 bases. Per the germline V gene, CDR1 is SGHRS and CDR2 is YFSETQ. The CDR3 runs 17 residues. For the CDR3, the DNA is TGCGCCAGCAGCCCCAGGCCCGGGACTAGCGGGTACAATGAGCAGTTCTTC. As protein: CASSPRPGTSGYNEQFF. Combining the CDR3 with reference TRBV5-1 and TRBJ2-1 gives the whole variable domain KAGVTQTPRYLIKTRGQQVTLSCSPISGHRSVSWYQQTPGQGLQFLFEYFSETQRNKGNFPGRFSGRQFSNSRSEMNVSTLELGDSALYLCASSPRPGTSGYNEQFFGPGTRLTVL.

The rearrangement joins TRBV15 to TRBJ1-6, with 7 bases that match TRBD1. CDR3 length: 21 amino acids. The junction had 14 bases not matched to a gene; V was cut back by 0 bases and J by 0 bases. The germline gives CDR1 LNHNV, CDR2 YYDKDF (reference sequence). Here the CDR3 DNA reads TGTGCCACCAGCAGAGATTGGACAGGACAAGGTCTCAGCTCCTATAATTCACCCCTCCACTTT. This codes for CATSRDWTGQGLSSYNSPLHF.

This rearrangement joins TRBV4-2 to TRBJ1-1; 7 bases fit TRBD1. This CDR3 spans 15 amino acids. J lost 3 bases, V lost 0 bases, and 4 bases had no gene match. Germline CDR1 and CDR2: LGHNA and YNFKEQ. CDR3: CASSQDTGADTEAFF. CDR3 nucleotides: TGTGCCAGCAGCCAAGATACAGGGGCGGACACTGAAGCTTTCTTT.

The V and J genes are TRBV28 and TRBJ2-5; possible D gene TRBD1, 5 bases. Germline CDR1 reads MDHEN; CDR2 reads SYDVKM. Trimming took off 3 bases at V and 3 bases at J, with 14 bases between the two ends. This CDR3 has 15 amino acids. This chain's CDR3 is CASSLSGDRKETQYF. The DNA for the CDR3 is TGTGCCAGCAGTTTGTCTGGAGACAGAAAAGAGACCCAGTACTTC.

V is TRBV9 and J is TRBJ2-7, with 8 bases that match TRBD2. Germline V CDR1 and CDR2: SGDLS, YYNGEE. V lost 0 bases, J lost 7 bases, and 12 bases stayed unmatched. The CDR3 spans 16 residues. In DNA form, the CDR3 reads TGTGCCAGCAGCGTAGAAGGGATAGCGGGGCGGGGGGAGCAGTACTTC. Translation: CASSVEGIAGRGEQYF.

The chain couples TRBV11-2 to TRBJ2-3; 9 bases line up with TRBD2. Trimming at V came to 8 bases and at J to 2 bases, leaving 8 bases not matched to a gene. CDR1 and CDR2 (germline): SGHAT, FQNNGV. CDR3 length: 15 amino acids. The CDR3 coding sequence is TGTGCCAGCCCGACTAGCGGAGAGTCCACAGATACGCAGTATTTT. Translation gives CASPTSGESTDTQYF.

This clone was counted between two and nine times. V usage is TRBV5-1 and J usage is TRBJ1-4; maybe TRBD1 (5 bases). This CDR3 is 15 amino acids long. Germline CDR1 SGHRS, CDR2 YFSETQ. V lost 5 bases and J lost 0, with 11 bases in between. In DNA form, the CDR3 reads TGCGCCAGCAGGGCGGGGGACCCAACTAATGAAAAACTGTTTTTT. Its translation: CASRAGDPTNEKLFF.

This chain joins TRBV29-1 and TRBJ2-5, with a tentative D call TRBD1 (5 bases). Per the germline V gene, CDR1 is SQVTM and CDR2 is ANQGSEA. This CDR3 is built from 16 residues. Trimming removed 4 bases at V and 0 bases at J, with 18 bases between. The CDR3 loop reads CSVGVWATVYQETQYF. The CDR3 region has the DNA TGCAGCGTTGGAGTCTGGGCGACAGTCTACCAAGAGACCCAGTACTTC.

This chain joins TRBV5-1 and TRBJ2-7, with 11 bases that match TRBD1. The germline CDR1 and CDR2 sequences are SGHRS and YFSETQ. Unmatched junction bases numbered 7, after V lost 4 bases and J lost 4 bases. The length of the CDR3 is 15 residues. The CDR3 nucleotides read TGCGCCAGCAGCCCAGGACAGGGGGCGGGTTACGAGCAGTACTTC. It codes for CASSPGQGAGYEQYF.

The chain has TRBV11-2 and TRBJ2-5; D is undetermined. V was shortened by 2 bases and J by 1 base, with 5 bases between the two germline ends. Per germline, CDR1 SGHAT and CDR2 FQNNGV. The CDR3 sequence is 13 residues long. CDR3 sequence: CASSLQAQETQYF. The CDR3 nucleotides are TGTGCCAGCAGCTTACAGGCCCAAGAGACCCAGTACTTC.

This clone was recorded once. The V and J genes are TRBV19 and TRBJ2-7, with 9 nucleotides matching TRBD2. Germline trimming cut 4 bases from V and 0 bases from J; bases unmatched to any gene: 4. This CDR3 spans 15 amino acids. Germline V lookup: CDR1 LNHDA, CDR2 SQIVND (reference sequence). The CDR3 sequence is CASSKTSGPSYEQYF. CDR3 in DNA: TGTGCCAGTAGTAAGACTAGCGGACCCTCCTACGAGCAGTACTTC.